What follows is one TCR beta chain and its context. This clonotype occurred many times. Its antigen remains unidentified. No base qualities exist here, and no much larger clone lies one base off it. The hyperthyroidism patients were between 18 and 65 years old and newly diagnosed, with a disease duration of less than 2 months. Exclusion was applied to patients with uncontrolled infections, other autoimmune diseases, pregnancy or lactation. Diagnoses relied on clinical symptoms, serum thyroxine and TRAb, thyroid ultrasound and orbital computed tomography. Blood from progressor patients was collected at the time of first diagnosis with hyperthyroidism, before any ophthalmopathy symptoms had appeared. PBMCs were separated from roughly 10 ml of fresh peripheral blood using Ficoll-Paque density gradient centrifugation. Progressor patients were first diagnosed with Graves' hyperthyroidism and then developed ophthalmopathy during follow-up. Total RNA was extracted using Trizol reagent, and RNA quality was assessed on an Agilent 2100 Bioanalyzer.

The CDR3 contains 16 residues, cysteine and phenylalanine counted. The read is trimmed to its CDR3 DNA, 48 bases read in frame from base 1. Sequences DFQATT (CDR1) and SNEGSKA (CDR2) are obtained from the germline V gene (reference sequence). Compared with germline, V lacks 4 bases and J lacks 1 base; bases without a gene match: 8. This record belongs to a study of T cells in Graves' hyperthyroidism and ophthalmopathy (dated 2019 in TCRdb). The study in broad terms: Peripheral blood samples were taken at the time of initial diagnosis, prior to any treatment. Once sampling was done, hyperthyroidism patients were given methimazole at a starting dose of 30 mg daily, whereas ophthalmopathy patients were given high-dose intravenous methylprednisolone. The 100 discovery patients were randomly divided into training and test sets at a 7:3 ratio. To identify TCR V-J signatures that set the groups apart, the researchers used a discovery cohort of more than 95 patients, made up of around 42 with Graves' ophthalmopathy and 57 with stable Graves' hyperthyroidism. The paper reports TCR Vbeta CDR3 sequencing of 130 to 150 peripheral blood samples: 40 to 45 ophthalmopathy, under 85 hyperthyroidism and approximately 17 progressor patients. An independent validation cohort of around 19 hyperthyroidism patients and about 15 patients who later progressed to ophthalmopathy tested prospective prediction of ophthalmopathy. The study also compared thyroid tissue and blood T-cell repertoires from five or six Graves' hyperthyroidism patients. The full study reports these points: A 13 V-J signature model separated ophthalmopathy from stable hyperthyroidism, with around 88% sensitivity and 81.08% specificity in cross-validation and 80%/75% in testing. Most expanded thyroid clonotypes (frequency above 0.001) were also detected in blood, a finding suggesting that blood repertoires may reflect thyroid immune responses. No statistical method was used to fix the sample size in advance, and group allocation was not hidden from the investigators. In validation, the model predicted progression to ophthalmopathy with approximately 71% sensitivity and about 73% specificity, a median of 6.5 months before onset.

TCR beta CDR3 regions were amplified from RNA transcripts. A first-round RT-PCR of the TCR CDR3 used the HTBI primer set with the Qiagen OneStep RT-PCR kit. Libraries were constructed in a second round of multiplex PCR, after which size selection and purification were carried out. Paired-end sequencing of the libraries was performed with 100 bp reads on an Illumina HiSeq2000. The study's processing was this. SOAPnuke was used to process the raw data, removing reads that contained adapters or uncalled bases, had a mean Phred below 15, or lacked an exact match to the constant primer or identifier. COPE v1.2.5 was used to merge high-quality paired reads, and clonotypes were defined as unique nucleotide sequences. MiTCR v1.1 was used to align the clonotypes against IMGT TRBV, TRBD and TRBJ reference segments. Analysis was restricted to V-J combinations with a frequency above 0.0001, which covered just over 98% of repertoires. A TCS score was defined as the ratio between F50 (clonal expansion) and ExV (chaos), using BLOSUM62-based TCRdist between CDR3 peptides within each V-J. Welch's t-statistics and random forest reduced 500 to 550 V-J features to under 15, which were used in a naive Bayes classifier (R e1071). TCRdb reprocessing: public reads trimmed at Q25 with fastp, clones called with MiXCR, in-frame beta chains kept. Entries that share a CDR3 protein sequence are merged under the most common genes and DNA. The V and J calls follow TCRdb's processing rather than the paper's. Recorded for this sample are approximately 370,000 distinct CDR3 sequences; roughly 17% of them occurred a single time. The ten largest clonotypes hold almost 35% of the sample.

Sequenced: blood. This receptor was obtained from a woman in her thirties with Graves' hyperthyroidism that later progressed to Graves' ophthalmopathy. The chain couples TRBV20-1 to TRBJ2-5, with 11 junctional bases fitting TRBD2. For the CDR3, the sequence is CSAKALLAGAQETQYF. The DNA sequence is TGCAGTGCTAAAGCGTTACTAGCGGGGGCCCAAGAGACCCAGTACTTC.